Described below is a single TCR beta chain sequence and its context. Its antigen remains unknown. PCR employed 60 Vbeta and 13 Jbeta primers. Assay used: immunoSEQ multiplex PCR; TCRdb lists only in-frame clones, some missing. The repertoire has roughly 300,000 clones, roughly 88% of them found once; the top ten carry less than 4%. The data stem from a study of cytomegalovirus exposure and HLA in healthy donors. The wider study: An earlier analysis found around 120 million unique TCR beta sequences from around 180 million T cells. Around 85 million unique TCRs from HLA-typed donors were held in an early data release.

V was trimmed by 6 bases and J by 7 bases, leaving 10 bases between them. The CDR3 covers 12 residues. The V gene's germline CDR1 is SNHLY and CDR2 FYNNEI. Study results and caveats: Serostatus for CMV was the only available immune exposure information.

Sequencing input: PBMCs. The chain is built from TRBV2 and TRBJ2-1; D gene unclear. This TCR derives from a man aged 40-49 years in good health and CMV-seropositive. For the CDR3, the DNA is TGTGCCAGCAGGGGCATACAGAATGAGCAGTTCTTC. Encoded protein: CASRGIQNEQFF.